Given below is one TCR beta chain in context. Sample treatment: roughly 20 received Ad26.COV2.S at low or high dose, single or two shots; about 5 received placebo; per-sample allocation not given. Samples were taken on day 63 after the first vaccine or placebo injection. The assay was immunoSEQ multiplex PCR, and TCRdb's table has in-frame clones only and misses some. The sample shows about 680,000 clones, approximately 88% of them seen only once. The CDR3 spans 13 residues. Trimming stripped 5 bases from V and 1 base from J, with 10 bases between. Germline loops: CDR1 SGHRS, CDR2 YFSETQ. The data were obtained in a study of Ad26.COV2.S vaccination and SARS-CoV-2 variants. At the level of the study: Ad26.COV2.S was injected intramuscularly once or twice, 56 days apart.

J is TRBJ2-7 and V is TRBV5-1; a weak D match, TRBD2 (5 bases). Material: peripheral blood, obtained in a trial of Ad26.COV2.S vaccine versus placebo. The TCR was taken from a person aged 18-65 years who received the Ad26.COV2.S COVID-19 vaccine or a placebo. CDR3 sequence: CASREDWSYEQYF. The DNA of the CDR3 is TGCGCCAGCAGGGAGGACTGGTCCTACGAGCAGTACTTC.